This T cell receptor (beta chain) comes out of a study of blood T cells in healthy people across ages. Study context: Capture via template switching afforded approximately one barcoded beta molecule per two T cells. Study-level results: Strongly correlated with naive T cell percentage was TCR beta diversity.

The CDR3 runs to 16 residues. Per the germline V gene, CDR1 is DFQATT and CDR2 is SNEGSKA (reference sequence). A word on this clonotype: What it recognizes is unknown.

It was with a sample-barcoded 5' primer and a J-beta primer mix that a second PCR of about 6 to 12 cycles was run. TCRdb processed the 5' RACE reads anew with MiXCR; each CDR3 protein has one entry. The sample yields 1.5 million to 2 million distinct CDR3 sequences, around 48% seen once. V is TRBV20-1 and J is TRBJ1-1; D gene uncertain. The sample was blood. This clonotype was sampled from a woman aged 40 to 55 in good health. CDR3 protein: CTNTGPQGQMNTEAFF. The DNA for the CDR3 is TGCACGAATACGGGCCCTCAAGGTCAGATGAACACTGAAGCTTTCTTT.